This record concerns one T cell receptor (beta chain) sequence. The sample is drawn from a study of blood T cell repertoires in COVID-19. Study context: PBMCs, B-cell-depleted T cells, or T cells provided the cDNA or gDNA that made up the material.

The germline V and J ends were trimmed by 1 base and 7 bases, with 5 bases remaining between them. The CDR3 length is 12 residues. CDR1 and CDR2 (germline): MGHRA, YSYEKL. Methods used by the authors: Amplifying reference gene primers gave estimates of nucleated cell counts. The table came from immunoSEQ multiplex PCR; TCRdb's copy has only in-frame clones and leaves some out. Clone size and the V and J calls come from that table; the DNA yielded D and trimming. The table includes roughly 310,000 clones, roughly 90% detected once. Source material: peripheral blood. J is TRBJ1-3 and V is TRBV4-1; D gene unclear. The origin of this receptor is a woman between 50 and 59 years old with active or convalescent COVID-19. This CDR3 reads CASSQGHNTIYF. CDR3 DNA: TGCGCCAGCAGCCAAGGTCATAACACCATATATTTT.